Reported below is one TCR beta chain. The antigen remains undetermined. Method: immunoSEQ multiplex PCR; TCRdb's copy keeps in-frame clones and lacks some. The repertoire includes about 2.3 million clones, roughly 90% of them detected once, and approximately 0.4% sits in the top ten. This sample is drawn from a study of shared clonotypes between healthy human individuals. This CDR3 has 13 residues. Germline V CDR1 and CDR2: SGHNT, YENEEA. The V segment lost 5 bases and the J segment 8 bases; nucleotides outside the gene matches: 5. Study findings and constraints: In contrast to clonotypes shared by all four donors, non-shared clonotypes had lower generation probabilities. Memory subsets generally showed lower estimated richness than naive subsets.

The sequence derives from a man aged 18 to 30 in good health. Some clones in this sample may be carry-over from other donors' samples. V usage is TRBV11-3 and J usage is TRBJ2-1, with 8 nucleotides matching TRBD1. The sequencing input was naive CD4+ T cells from PBMCs. The subset was: CD45RA+ positively selected. CDR3 sequence: CASSTGQAYEQFF. CDR3 in DNA: TGTGCCAGCAGCACGGGACAGGCCTATGAGCAGTTCTTC.